This entry lists 18 T cell receptor beta chains sequenced from one sample in a study of blood T cell repertoires in COVID-19. This table comes from immunoSEQ multiplex PCR, and its TCRdb copy is limited to in-frame clones, with some not included. The table has approximately 130,000 clones, 77% seen once. Sequencing was done on a sample of peripheral blood. These receptors all come from a man of 80 years or more with acute or convalescent COVID-19.

The chain is built from TRBV18 and TRBJ1-2; D might be TRBD1 (6 bases). Germline CDR1 is KGHSH and CDR2 is LQKENI. The CDR3 is 13 residues long. V shed 6 bases and J shed 5 bases, with 13 bases lying between them. The CDR3 loop reads CASSLGTNYGYTF. CDR3 DNA sequence: TGTGCCAGCTCGCTAGGGACAAATTATGGCTACACCTTC. The full variable domain, rest sourced from reference TRBV18 and TRBJ1-2, is NAGVMQNPRHLVRRRGQEARLRCSPMKGHSHVYWYRQLPEEGLKFMVYLQKENIIDESGMPKERFSAEFPKEGPSILRIQQVVRGDSAAYFCASSLGTNYGYTFGSGTRLTVV.

The chain employs TRBV30 and TRBJ1-1, with a weak D call TRBD1 (5 bases). CDR3 size: 10 residues. Deletions cut 5 bases from V and 10 bases from J, with 11 bases between. Germline loops: CDR1 GTSNPN, CDR2 SVGIG (reference sequence). The CDR3 loop reads CAWGARGAFF. For the CDR3, the DNA is TGTGCCTGGGGGGCCCGAGGAGCTTTCTTT.

The rearrangement links TRBV7-7 to TRBJ2-5; a weak D match, TRBD2 (6 bases). Trimming left V 3 bases short and J 1 base short, with 15 bases between. The CDR3 covers 16 residues. Germline V gene lookup returns CDR1 SSHAT and CDR2 FNYEAQ (reference sequence). CDR3: CASSLTSWDSQETQYF. CDR3 DNA: TGTGCCAGCAGCTTGACTTCTTGGGACTCCCAAGAGACCCAGTACTTC.

The rearrangement links TRBV11-3 to TRBJ1-6, with 7 bases lining up with TRBD1. The CDR3 runs 13 residues. J gave up 10 bases and V 3 bases, and 3 bases lay outside the gene matches. The germline V gene has CDR1 SGHNT and CDR2 YENEEA. CDR3 coding DNA: TGTGCCAGCAGCTTGGACAGGCGCTCACCCCTCCACTTT. It encodes CASSLDRRSPLHF.

The chain links TRBV27 to TRBJ1-2; D perhaps matches TRBD1 (5 bases). V lost 0 bases and J 11 bases, leaving 13 bases between the germline ends. The CDR3 loop spans 13 amino acids. Germline V gene data show CDR1 as MNHEY and CDR2 as SMNVEV (reference sequence). Here the CDR3 reads CASSLSMGREYTF. The CDR3 coding sequence is TGTGCCAGCAGTTTATCGATGGGCAGGGAATACACCTTC.

V usage is TRBV3-1 (or the pseudogene TRBV3-2) and J usage is TRBJ2-7; D not certain. With 1 base removed from V and 7 bases from J, the gap between germline ends came to 11 bases. There are 13 residues in the CDR3. Germline V gives CDR1 LGHDT, CDR2 YNNKEL (reference sequence). The CDR3 sequence is CASSQGIIAEQYF. The DNA of the CDR3 is TGTGCCAGCAGCCAAGGAATTATAGCTGAGCAGTACTTC.

The chain couples TRBV30 to TRBJ1-2, with TRBD1 matching over 8 bases. V was pared by 2 bases and J by 4 bases, with 3 bases of the junction left unmatched. This CDR3 is 13 amino acids long. Germline V CDR1 and CDR2: GTSNPN, SVGIG (reference sequence). CDR3 nucleotides: TGTGCCTGGAGTTACAGGGGGTTCTATGGCTACACCTTC. Its protein product is CAWSYRGFYGYTF.

This clone was seen at least ten times. V and J are TRBV6-2 or TRBV6-3 and TRBJ1-2, with a weak D call TRBD1 (5 bases). The CDR3 runs to 14 residues. Trimming shortened V by 5 bases and J by 4 bases, and 14 bases separated the two germline ends. The germline CDR1 and CDR2 sequences are MNHEY and SVGEGT. The CDR3 region is CASSDPGAGYGYTF. As DNA, the CDR3 is TGTGCCAGCAGTGACCCTGGGGCAGGCTATGGCTACACCTTC.

V is TRBV3-1 (or the pseudogene TRBV3-2) and J is TRBJ2-6; TRBD2 matches 7 bases. Trimming at V came to 0 bases and at J to 0 bases, leaving 5 bases not matched to a gene. Looked up from germline, CDR1 is LGHDT and CDR2 is YNNKEL (reference sequence). The CDR3 runs to 18 residues. In DNA form, the CDR3 reads TGTGCCAGCAGCCAAGATTTGGGGGGGTACTCTGGGGCCAACGTCCTGACTTTC. It codes for CASSQDLGGYSGANVLTF.

The chain has TRBV7-7 and TRBJ2-2; 7 bases line up with TRBD1. Trimming cost V 4 bases and J 10 bases; bases outside gene matches: 6. The germline CDR1 and CDR2 sequences are SSHAT and FNYEAQ (reference sequence). The CDR3 sequence is 13 residues long. The CDR3 coding sequence is TGTGCCAGCAGCTCCCGACAGGGAGCGGAGCTGTTTTTT. Translating it yields CASSSRQGAELFF.

The rearrangement uses TRBV6-5 and TRBJ2-7; D is possibly TRBD2 (6 bases). This CDR3 is built from 13 residues. V was pared by 2 bases and J by 5 bases, with 10 bases between. Germline V CDR1 and CDR2: MNHEY, SVGAGI. CDR3 DNA sequence: TGTGCCAGCAGTTACCCGGGACTGGACGAGCAGTACTTC. As protein: CASSYPGLDEQYF.

V usage is TRBV14 and J usage is TRBJ2-2; D ambiguous. This CDR3 is 15 amino acids long. V was pared by 4 bases and J by 4 bases, with 13 bases between. Germline V gene data show CDR1 as SGHDN and CDR2 as FVKESK. CDR3 residues: CASSPPGGPTGELFF. The CDR3 DNA follows: TGTGCCAGCAGCCCCCCCGGCGGCCCCACCGGGGAGCTGTTTTTT.

This chain links TRBV5-5 with TRBJ2-7; D remains unclear. V was cut by 4 bases and J by 4 bases, with 12 bases left in between. The CDR3 is 13 residues long. CDR1 is SGHKS and CDR2 is YYEKEE in the germline V gene (reference sequence). CDR3 sequence reads: CASSIQTEYEQYF. The CDR3 region has the DNA TGTGCCAGCAGCATCCAAACCGAGTACGAGCAGTACTTC.

This CDR3 is CASSIGEGRYSGANVLTF. The CDR3 DNA reads TGTGCCAGTAGTATAGGGGAGGGGCGGTACTCTGGGGCCAACGTCCTGACTTTC. The V call is TRBV19, the J call TRBJ2-6, with 7 nucleotides matching TRBD2. V lost 1 base and J lost 0; bases outside the gene matches: 6. The germline CDR1 and CDR2 sequences are LNHDA and SQIVND (reference sequence). This CDR3 comprises 18 residues.

This chain connects TRBV11-2 to TRBJ2-2; D may be TRBD1 (5 bases). With 0 bases removed from V and 3 bases from J, the gap between germline ends came to 11 bases. The CDR3 length is 16 residues. The germline gives CDR1 SGHAT, CDR2 FQNNGV. CDR3 in amino acids: CASSLDVGVYTGELFF. The DNA for the CDR3 is TGTGCCAGCAGCTTAGACGTAGGGGTGTACACCGGGGAGCTGTTTTTT.

This clone has just a few counts. The V call is TRBV19, the J call TRBJ2-1; D uncertain. V lost 4 bases and J 2 bases, leaving 9 bases between the germline ends. The length of the CDR3 is 14 residues. Germline-derived CDR1 and CDR2 are LNHDA and SQIVND (reference sequence). CDR3 nucleotides: TGTGCCAGTAGTAGTAGCAGCCCCTACAATGAGCAGTTCTTC. Translated: CASSSSSPYNEQFF.

The rearrangement links TRBV4-3 to TRBJ2-5; 11 bases agree with TRBD2. J was trimmed by 0 bases and V by 4 bases; bases with no gene match: 4. This CDR3 is built from 16 residues. CDR1 is LGHNA, CDR2 YSLEER, per germline. CDR3 sequence: CASSPRLAGHQETQYF. The CDR3 coding sequence is TGCGCCAGCAGCCCACGACTAGCGGGGCACCAAGAGACCCAGTACTTC.

Only a few counts were recorded for this clone. This sequence joins TRBV7-2 and TRBJ1-3, with a tentative D call TRBD1 (6 bases). The CDR3 has 12 residues. The germline CDR1 and CDR2 sequences are SGHTA and FQGNSA. The V and J ends lost 1 base and 13 bases respectively, with 11 bases between them. CDR3 in DNA: TGTGCCAGCAGCTTAGAGACAGGAAAAATATATTTT. It is translated as CASSLETGKIYF.